This entry describes one TCR beta chain. CD4+ cell separation produced CD45RA+ naive and CD45RA-negative memory subsets. Some clones are missing from TCRdb's copy, which holds only in-frame ones; the method was immunoSEQ multiplex PCR. Of hundreds of thousands of clones listed, around 97% are singletons. The data stem from a study of shared clonotypes between healthy human individuals. V dropped 7 bases and J dropped 1; count of bases not matched to a gene: 11. There are 16 residues in the CDR3. The germline CDR1 and CDR2 sequences are SGHRS and YFSETQ. The rearrangement joins TRBV5-1 to TRBJ2-3, with 8 bases fitting TRBD1. The sample was naive CD4+ T cells sorted from blood. The subset here: CD45RA+ positively selected. This receptor was obtained from a woman in her thirties in good health. This CDR3 is CASGTADREGTDTQYF. CDR3 bases: TGCGCCAGCGGGACCGCGGACAGGGAGGGCACAGATACGCAGTATTTT.